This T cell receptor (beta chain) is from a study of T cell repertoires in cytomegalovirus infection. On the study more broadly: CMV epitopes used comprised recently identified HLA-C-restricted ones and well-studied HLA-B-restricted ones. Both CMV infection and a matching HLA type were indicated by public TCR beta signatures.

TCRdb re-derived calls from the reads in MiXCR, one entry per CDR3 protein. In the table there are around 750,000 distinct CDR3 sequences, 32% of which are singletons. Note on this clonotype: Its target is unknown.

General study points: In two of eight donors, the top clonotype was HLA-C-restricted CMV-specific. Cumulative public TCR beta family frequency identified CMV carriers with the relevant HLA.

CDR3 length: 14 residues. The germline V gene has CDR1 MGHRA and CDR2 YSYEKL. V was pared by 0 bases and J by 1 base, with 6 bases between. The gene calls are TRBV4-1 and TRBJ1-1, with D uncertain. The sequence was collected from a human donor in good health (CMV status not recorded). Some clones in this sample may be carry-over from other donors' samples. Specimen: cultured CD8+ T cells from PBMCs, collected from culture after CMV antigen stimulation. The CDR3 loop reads CASSQEFQNTEAFF. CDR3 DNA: TGCGCCAGCAGCCAAGAGTTCCAGAACACTGAAGCTTTCTTT.